Shown below are 2 T cell receptor beta chains from a single sample sequenced in a study of response to subunit inactivated influenza vaccine. TCRdb re-called the RT-PCR reads through MiXCR, storing one row per CDR3 protein. The sample yields some 800,000 distinct CDR3 sequences, 20% to 25% seen once. Here the sequenced sample was PBMCs from blood, taken roughly 5 days after vaccination. The source of these receptors is a man between 50 and 59 years old who received an inactivated influenza vaccine.

This CDR3 is CSVVFPGTQETQYF. CDR3 nucleotides: TGCAGCGTTGTTTTCCCAGGGACCCAAGAGACCCAGTACTTC. The chain has TRBV29-1 and TRBJ2-5; D is tentatively TRBD1 or TRBD2 (5 bases each). V was trimmed by 4 bases and J by 1 base, leaving 13 bases between them. CDR1 and CDR2 from the germline V gene are SQVTM and ANQGSEA. The CDR3 is made up of 14 amino acids.

This clonotype occurred a few times. J is TRBJ2-1 and V is TRBV24-1, with no clear D. CDR1 is KGHDR and CDR2 is SFDVKD in the germline V gene. The CDR3 is 14 residues long. With 4 bases removed from V and 2 bases from J, the gap between germline ends came to 8 bases. The CDR3, as DNA: TGTGCCACCAGTGACGCGACCCCCTACAATGAGCAGTTCTTC. Its protein product is CATSDATPYNEQFF.